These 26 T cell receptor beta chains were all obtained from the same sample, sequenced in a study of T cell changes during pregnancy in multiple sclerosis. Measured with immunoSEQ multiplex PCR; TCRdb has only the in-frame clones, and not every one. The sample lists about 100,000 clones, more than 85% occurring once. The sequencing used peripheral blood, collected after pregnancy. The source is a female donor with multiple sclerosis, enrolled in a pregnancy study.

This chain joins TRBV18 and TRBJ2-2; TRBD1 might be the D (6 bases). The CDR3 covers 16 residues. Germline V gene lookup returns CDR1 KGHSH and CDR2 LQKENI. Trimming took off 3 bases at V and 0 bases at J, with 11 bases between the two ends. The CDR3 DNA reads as TGTGCCAGCTCACCTCGGGACACTCCGAACACCGGGGAGCTGTTTTTT. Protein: CASSPRDTPNTGELFF.

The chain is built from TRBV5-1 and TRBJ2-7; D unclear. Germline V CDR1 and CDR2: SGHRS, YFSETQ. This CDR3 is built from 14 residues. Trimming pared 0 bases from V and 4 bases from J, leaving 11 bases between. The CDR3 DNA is TGCGCCAGCAGCTTGGGAGGAGCCGGTTACGAGCAGTACTTC. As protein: CASSLGGAGYEQYF.

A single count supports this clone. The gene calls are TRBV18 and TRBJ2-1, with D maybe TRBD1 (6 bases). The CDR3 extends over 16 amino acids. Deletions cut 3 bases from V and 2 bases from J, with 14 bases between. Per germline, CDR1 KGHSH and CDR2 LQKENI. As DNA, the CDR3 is TGTGCCAGCTCACCTTGGGGCAGGGACACCTACAATGAGCAGTTCTTC. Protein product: CASSPWGRDTYNEQFF.

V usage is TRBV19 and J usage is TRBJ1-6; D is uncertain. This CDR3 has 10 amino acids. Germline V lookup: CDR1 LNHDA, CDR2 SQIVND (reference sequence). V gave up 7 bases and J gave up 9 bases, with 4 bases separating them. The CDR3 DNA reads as TGTGCCAGTATGAGTTCACCCCTCCACTTT. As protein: CASMSSPLHF.

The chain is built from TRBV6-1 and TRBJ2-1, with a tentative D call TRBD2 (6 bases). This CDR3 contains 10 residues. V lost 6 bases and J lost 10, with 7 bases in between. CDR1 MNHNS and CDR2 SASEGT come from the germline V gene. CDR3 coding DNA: TGTGCCAGCAGCCGGGGGGAGCAGTTCTTC. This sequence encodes CASSRGEQFF.

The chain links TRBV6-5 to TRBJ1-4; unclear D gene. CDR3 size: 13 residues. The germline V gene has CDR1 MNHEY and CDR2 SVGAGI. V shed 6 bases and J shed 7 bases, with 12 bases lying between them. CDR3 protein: CASSPSEVEKLFF. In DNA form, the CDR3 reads TGTGCCAGCAGCCCATCGGAGGTTGAAAAACTGTTTTTT.

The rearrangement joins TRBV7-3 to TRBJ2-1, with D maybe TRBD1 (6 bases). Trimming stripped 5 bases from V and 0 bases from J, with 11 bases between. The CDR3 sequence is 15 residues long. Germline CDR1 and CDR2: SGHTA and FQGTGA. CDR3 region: CASSPGHFSYNEQFF. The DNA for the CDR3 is TGTGCCAGCAGCCCGGGACATTTCTCCTACAATGAGCAGTTCTTC.

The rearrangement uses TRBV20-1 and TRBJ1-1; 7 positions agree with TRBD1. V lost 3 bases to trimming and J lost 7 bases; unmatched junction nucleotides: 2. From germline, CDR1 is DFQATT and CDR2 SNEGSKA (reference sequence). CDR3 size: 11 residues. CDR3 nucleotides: TGCAGTGCTAGGGGGACAGATGAAGCTTTCTTT. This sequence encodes CSARGTDEAFF.

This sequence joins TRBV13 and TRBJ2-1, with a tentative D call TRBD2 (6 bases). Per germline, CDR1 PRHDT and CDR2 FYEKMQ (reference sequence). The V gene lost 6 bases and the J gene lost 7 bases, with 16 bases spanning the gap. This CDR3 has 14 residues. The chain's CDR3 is CASRSGTAINEQFF. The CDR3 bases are TGTGCCAGCAGGTCCGGGACTGCCATTAATGAGCAGTTCTTC.

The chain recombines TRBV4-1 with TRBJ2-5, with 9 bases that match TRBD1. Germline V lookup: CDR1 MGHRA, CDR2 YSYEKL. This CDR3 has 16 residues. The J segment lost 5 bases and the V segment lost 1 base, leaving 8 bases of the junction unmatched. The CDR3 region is CASSQVRTGAGETQYF. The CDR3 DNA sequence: TGCGCCAGCAGCCAAGTGCGGACAGGGGCGGGGGAGACCCAGTACTTC.

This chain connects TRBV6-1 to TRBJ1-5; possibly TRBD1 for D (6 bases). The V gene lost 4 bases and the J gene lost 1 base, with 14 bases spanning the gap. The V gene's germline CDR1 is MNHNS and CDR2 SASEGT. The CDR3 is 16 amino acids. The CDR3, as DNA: TGTGCCAGCAGTGTTGGGGGAGGGGGAAGCAATCAGCCCCAGCATTTT. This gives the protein CASSVGGGGSNQPQHF.

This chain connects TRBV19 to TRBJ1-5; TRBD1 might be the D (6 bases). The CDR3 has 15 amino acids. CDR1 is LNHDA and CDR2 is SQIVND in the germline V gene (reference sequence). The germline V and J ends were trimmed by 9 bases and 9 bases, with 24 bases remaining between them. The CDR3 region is CASRGGQNPLPPQHF. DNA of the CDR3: TGTGCCAGCCGGGGGGGGCAGAACCCTCTGCCGCCCCAGCATTTT.

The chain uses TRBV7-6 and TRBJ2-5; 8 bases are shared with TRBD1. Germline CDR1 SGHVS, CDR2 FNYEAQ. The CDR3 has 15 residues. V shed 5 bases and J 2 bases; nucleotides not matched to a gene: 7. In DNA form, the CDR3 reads TGTGCCAGCAGCCAAAGTGGGACAGGACAAGAGACCCAGTACTTC. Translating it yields CASSQSGTGQETQYF.

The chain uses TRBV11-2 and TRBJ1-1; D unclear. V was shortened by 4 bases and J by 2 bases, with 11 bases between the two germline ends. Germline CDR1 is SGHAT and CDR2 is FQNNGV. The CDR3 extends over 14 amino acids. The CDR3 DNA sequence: TGTGCCAGCAGCTCCCCCAGACTAAACACTGAAGCTTTCTTT. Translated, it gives CASSSPRLNTEAFF. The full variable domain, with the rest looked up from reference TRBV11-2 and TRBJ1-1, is EAGVAQSPRYKIIEKRQSVAFWCNPISGHATLYWYQQILGQGPKLLIQFQNNGVVDDSQLPKDRFSAERLKGVDSTLKIQPAKLEDSAVYLCASSSPRLNTEAFFGQGTRLTVV.

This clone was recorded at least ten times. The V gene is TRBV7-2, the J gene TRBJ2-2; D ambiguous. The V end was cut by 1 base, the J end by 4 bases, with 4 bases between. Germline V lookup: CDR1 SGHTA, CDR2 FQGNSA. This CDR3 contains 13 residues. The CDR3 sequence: CASSLGPTGELFF. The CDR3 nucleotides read TGTGCCAGCAGCTTAGGGCCCACCGGGGAGCTGTTTTTT. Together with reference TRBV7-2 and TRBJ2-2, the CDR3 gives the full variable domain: GAGVSQSPSNKVTEKGKDVELRCDPISGHTALYWYRQSLGQGLEFLIYFQGNSAPDKSGLPSDRFSAERTGGSVSTLTIQRTQQEDSAVYLCASSLGPTGELFFGEGSRLTVL.

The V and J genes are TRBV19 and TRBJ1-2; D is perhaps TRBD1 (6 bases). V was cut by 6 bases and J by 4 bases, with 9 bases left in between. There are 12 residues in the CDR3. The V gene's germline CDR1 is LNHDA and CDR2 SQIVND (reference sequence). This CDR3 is CASRAGAYGYTF. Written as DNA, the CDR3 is TGTGCCAGTAGGGCAGGGGCCTATGGCTACACCTTC.

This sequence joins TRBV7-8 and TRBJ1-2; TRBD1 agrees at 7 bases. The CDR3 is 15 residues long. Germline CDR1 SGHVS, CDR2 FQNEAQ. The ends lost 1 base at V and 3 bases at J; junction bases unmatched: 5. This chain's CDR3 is CASSLGTGSDYGYTF. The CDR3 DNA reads TGTGCCAGCAGCTTAGGGACAGGTTCGGACTATGGCTACACCTTC.

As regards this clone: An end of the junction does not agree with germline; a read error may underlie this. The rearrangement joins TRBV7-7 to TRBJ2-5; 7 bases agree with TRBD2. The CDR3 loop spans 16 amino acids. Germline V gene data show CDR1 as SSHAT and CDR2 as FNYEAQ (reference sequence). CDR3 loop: CASSLVPRGFQETQYF. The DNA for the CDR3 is TGTGCTAGCAGCTTAGTGCCGCGGGGGTTTCAAGAGACCCAGTACTTC.

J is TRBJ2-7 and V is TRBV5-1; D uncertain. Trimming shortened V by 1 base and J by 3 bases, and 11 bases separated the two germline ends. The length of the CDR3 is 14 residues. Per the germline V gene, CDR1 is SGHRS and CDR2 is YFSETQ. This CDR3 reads CASSLIGTLYEQYF. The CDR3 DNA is TGCGCCAGCAGCTTGATTGGCACGCTCTACGAGCAGTACTTC.

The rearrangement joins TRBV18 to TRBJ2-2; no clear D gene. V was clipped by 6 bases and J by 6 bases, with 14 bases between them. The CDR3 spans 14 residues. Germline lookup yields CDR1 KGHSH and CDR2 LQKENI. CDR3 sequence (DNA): TGTGCCAGCTCGCCCGGAGAAGACCCCGGGGAGCTGTTTTTT. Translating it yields CASSPGEDPGELFF.

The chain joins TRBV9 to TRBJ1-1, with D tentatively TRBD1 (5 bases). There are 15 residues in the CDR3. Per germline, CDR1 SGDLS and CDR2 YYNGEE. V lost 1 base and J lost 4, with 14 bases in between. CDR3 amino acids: CASSVLGQGSTEAFF. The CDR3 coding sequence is TGTGCCAGCAGCGTATTGGGGCAGGGAAGCACTGAAGCTTTCTTT.

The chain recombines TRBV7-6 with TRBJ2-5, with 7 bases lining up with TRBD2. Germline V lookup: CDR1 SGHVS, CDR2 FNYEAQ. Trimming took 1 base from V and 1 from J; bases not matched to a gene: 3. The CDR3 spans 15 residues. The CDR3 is CASSLGRLAQETQYF. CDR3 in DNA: TGTGCCAGCAGCTTAGGGAGACTAGCCCAAGAGACCCAGTACTTC.

The CDR3 reads CASSFSDSSEAFF. CDR3 nucleotide sequence: TGTGCCAGCAGTTTCTCGGACAGTTCTGAAGCTTTCTTT. The chain employs TRBV27 and TRBJ1-1; possible D gene TRBD1, 6 bases. V was cut by 3 bases and J by 6 bases, with 11 bases left in between. Germline V lookup: CDR1 MNHEY, CDR2 SMNVEV (reference sequence). This CDR3 is 13 amino acids long.

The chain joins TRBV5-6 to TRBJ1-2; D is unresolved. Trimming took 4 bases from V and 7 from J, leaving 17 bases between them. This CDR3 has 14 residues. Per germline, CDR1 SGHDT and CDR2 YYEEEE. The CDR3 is CASSTPLNTGGYTF. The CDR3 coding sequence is TGTGCCAGCAGCACCCCTTTAAACACGGGTGGCTACACCTTC. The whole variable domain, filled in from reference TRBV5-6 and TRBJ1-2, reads DAGVTQSPTHLIKTRGQQVTLRCSPKSGHDTVSWYQQALGQGPQFIFQYYEEEERQRGNFPDRFSGHQFPNYSSELNVNALLLGDSALYLCASSTPLNTGGYTFGSGTRLTVV.

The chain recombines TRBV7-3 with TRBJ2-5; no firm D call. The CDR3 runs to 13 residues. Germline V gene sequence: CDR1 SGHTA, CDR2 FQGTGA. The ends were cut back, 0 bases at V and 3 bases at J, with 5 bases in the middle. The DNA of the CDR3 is TGTGCCAGCAGCTTAACTCAGAAAGAGACCCAGTACTTC. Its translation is CASSLTQKETQYF.

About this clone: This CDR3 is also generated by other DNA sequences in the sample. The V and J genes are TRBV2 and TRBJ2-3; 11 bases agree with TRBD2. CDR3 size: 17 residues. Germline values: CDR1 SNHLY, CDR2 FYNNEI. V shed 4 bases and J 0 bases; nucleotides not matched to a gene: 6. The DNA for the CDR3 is TGTGCCAGCAGTGGTCTAGCGGGGGGCCCTAGCACAGATACGCAGTATTTT. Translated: CASSGLAGGPSTDTQYF.